This T cell receptor (beta chain) comes out of a study of Tregs in tolerant kidney transplant recipients. General observations from the study: This study did not directly address biological reproducibility.

The nonmyeloablative bone marrow transplants came from related graft donors, with transient mixed chimerism. Unstimulated Tregs (CD4+CD25+CD127-) and CD4+CD25- non-Tregs were sorted from PBMCs. V gave up 2 bases and J gave up 3 bases; unmatched junction bases: 13. The CDR3 length is 19 residues. The germline V gene has CDR1 SGHDT and CDR2 YYEEEE. On this clone itself: Its antigen is unidentified.

Sequencing was performed with immunoSEQ multiplex PCR; in TCRdb, only in-frame clones are kept and a portion is missing. The table records about 50,000 clones, roughly 89% of them present only once. The TCR comes from a human patient who received a combined kidney and bone marrow transplant. Some T cells could come from the graft donor. This chain connects TRBV5-6 to TRBJ2-6; the match to TRBD1 covers 8 bases. Sequences were derived from CD8+ T cells from blood (PBMCs), sampled 12 months after the transplant. CDR3: CASSLRDRPSLGGANVLTF. The CDR3 nucleotides are TGTGCCAGCAGCTTACGGGACAGGCCGAGTTTGGGTGGGGCCAACGTCCTGACTTTC. The whole variable domain, remainder taken from reference TRBV5-6 and TRBJ2-6, is DAGVTQSPTHLIKTRGQQVTLRCSPKSGHDTVSWYQQALGQGPQFIFQYYEEEERQRGNFPDRFSGHQFPNYSSELNVNALLLGDSALYLCASSLRDRPSLGGANVLTFGAGSRLTVL.